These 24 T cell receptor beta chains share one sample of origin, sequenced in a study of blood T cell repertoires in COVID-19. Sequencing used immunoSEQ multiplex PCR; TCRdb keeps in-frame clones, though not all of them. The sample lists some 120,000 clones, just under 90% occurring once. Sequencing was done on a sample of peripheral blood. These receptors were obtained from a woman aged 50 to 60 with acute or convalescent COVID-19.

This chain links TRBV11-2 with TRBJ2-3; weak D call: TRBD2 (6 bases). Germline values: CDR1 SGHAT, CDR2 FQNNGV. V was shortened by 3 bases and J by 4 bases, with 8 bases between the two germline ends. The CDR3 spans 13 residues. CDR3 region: CASSFLAADTQYF. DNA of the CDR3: TGTGCCAGCAGCTTCTTAGCGGCAGATACGCAGTATTTT.

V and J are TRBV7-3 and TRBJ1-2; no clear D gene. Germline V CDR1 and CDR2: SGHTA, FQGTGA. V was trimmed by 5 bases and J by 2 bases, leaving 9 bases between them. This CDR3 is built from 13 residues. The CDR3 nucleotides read TGTGCCAGCAGCCCCGGTATAAACTATGGCTACACCTTC. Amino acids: CASSPGINYGYTF.

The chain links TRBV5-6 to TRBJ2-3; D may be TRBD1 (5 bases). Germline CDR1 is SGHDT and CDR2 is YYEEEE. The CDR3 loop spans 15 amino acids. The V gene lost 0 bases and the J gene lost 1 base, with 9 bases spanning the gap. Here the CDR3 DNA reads TGTGCCAGCAGCTTGGAAGGGGCCGGCACAGATACGCAGTATTTT. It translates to CASSLEGAGTDTQYF.

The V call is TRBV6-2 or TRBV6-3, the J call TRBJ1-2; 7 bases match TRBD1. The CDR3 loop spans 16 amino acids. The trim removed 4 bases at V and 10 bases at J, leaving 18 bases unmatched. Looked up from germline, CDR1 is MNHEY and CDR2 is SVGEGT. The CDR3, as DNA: TGTGCCAGCAGTTTAATGGGACAGTCCAGGGTCCATCACTACACCTTC. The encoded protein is CASSLMGQSRVHHYTF.

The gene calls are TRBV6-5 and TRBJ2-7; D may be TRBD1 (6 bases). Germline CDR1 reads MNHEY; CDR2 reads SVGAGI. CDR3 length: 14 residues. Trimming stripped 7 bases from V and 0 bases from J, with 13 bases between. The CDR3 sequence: CASKYRASSYEQYF. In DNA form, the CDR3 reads TGTGCCAGCAAGTACAGGGCCTCCTCCTACGAGCAGTACTTC.

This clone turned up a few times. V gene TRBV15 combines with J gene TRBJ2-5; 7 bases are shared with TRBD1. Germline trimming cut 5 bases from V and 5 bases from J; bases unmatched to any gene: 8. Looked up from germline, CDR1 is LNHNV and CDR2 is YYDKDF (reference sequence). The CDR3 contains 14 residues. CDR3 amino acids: CATSLGGAGETQYF. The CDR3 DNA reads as TGTGCCACCAGCCTAGGGGGCGCAGGGGAGACCCAGTACTTC. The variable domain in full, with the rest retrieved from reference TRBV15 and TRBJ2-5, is DAMVIQNPRYQVTQFGKPVTLSCSQTLNHNVMYWYQQKSSQAPKLLFHYYDKDFNNEADTPDNFQSRRPNTSFCFLDIRSPGLGDTAMYLCATSLGGAGETQYFGPGTRLLVL.

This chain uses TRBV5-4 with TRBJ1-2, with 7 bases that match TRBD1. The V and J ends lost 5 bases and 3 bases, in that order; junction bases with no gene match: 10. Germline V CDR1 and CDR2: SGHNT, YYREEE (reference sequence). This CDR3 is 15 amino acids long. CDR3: CASRADRSPHYGYTF. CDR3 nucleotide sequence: TGTGCCAGCAGGGCGGACAGGTCCCCTCACTATGGCTACACCTTC.

The CDR3 loop is CASSLVAFSYNEQFF. The CDR3 region has the DNA TGTGCCAGCAGCTTAGTCGCGTTCTCCTACAATGAGCAGTTCTTC. This rearrangement joins TRBV11-2 to TRBJ2-1, with D unclear. Trimming took 1 base from V and 0 from J, leaving 7 bases between them. There are 15 residues in the CDR3. Germline V lookup: CDR1 SGHAT, CDR2 FQNNGV.

The CDR3 loop is CASSQGDRVETQYF. In DNA form, the CDR3 reads TGTGCCAGCAGCCAAGGGGACAGGGTAGAGACCCAGTACTTC. The chain carries TRBV3-1 (or the pseudogene TRBV3-2) and TRBJ2-5; 9 positions agree with TRBD1. The CDR3 has 14 amino acids. The ends lost 1 base at V and 4 bases at J; junction bases unmatched: 1. The germline gives CDR1 LGHDT, CDR2 YNNKEL (reference sequence).

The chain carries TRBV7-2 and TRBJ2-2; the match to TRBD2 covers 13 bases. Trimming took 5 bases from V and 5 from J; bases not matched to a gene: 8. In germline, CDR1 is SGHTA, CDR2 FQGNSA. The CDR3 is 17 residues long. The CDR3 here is CASSPGRLAGGTGELFF. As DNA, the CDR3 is TGTGCCAGCAGCCCAGGCAGACTAGCGGGGGGAACCGGGGAGCTGTTTTTT.

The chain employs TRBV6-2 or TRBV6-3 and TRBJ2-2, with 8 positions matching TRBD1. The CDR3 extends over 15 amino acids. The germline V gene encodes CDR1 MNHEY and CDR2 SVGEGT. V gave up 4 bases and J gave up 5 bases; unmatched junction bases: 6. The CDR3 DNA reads TGTGCCAGCAGTTTGCAGGGGGCCAGAACCGGGGAGCTGTTTTTT. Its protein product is CASSLQGARTGELFF.

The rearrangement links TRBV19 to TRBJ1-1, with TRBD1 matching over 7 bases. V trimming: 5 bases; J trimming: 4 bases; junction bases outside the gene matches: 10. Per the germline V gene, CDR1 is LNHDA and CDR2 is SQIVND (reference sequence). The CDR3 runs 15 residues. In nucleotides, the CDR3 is TGTGCCAGTAGTCTATATGGACAGGTGGGCACTGAAGCTTTCTTT. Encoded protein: CASSLYGQVGTEAFF.

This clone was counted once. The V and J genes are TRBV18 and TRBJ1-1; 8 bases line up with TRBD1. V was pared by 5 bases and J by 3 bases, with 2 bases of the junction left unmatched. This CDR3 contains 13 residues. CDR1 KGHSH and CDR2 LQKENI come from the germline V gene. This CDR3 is CASSGQGDTEAFF. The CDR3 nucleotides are TGTGCCAGCTCAGGACAGGGAGACACTGAAGCTTTCTTT.

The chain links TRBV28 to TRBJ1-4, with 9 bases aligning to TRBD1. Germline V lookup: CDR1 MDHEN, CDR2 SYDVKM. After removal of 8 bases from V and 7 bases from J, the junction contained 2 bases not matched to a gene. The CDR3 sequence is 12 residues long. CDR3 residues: CASRTGVEKLFF. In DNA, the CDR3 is TGTGCCAGCCGGACAGGGGTTGAAAAACTGTTTTTT.

Written as DNA, the CDR3 is TGTGCCAGCAGCGTCGCCCTAGGAAACAATGAGCAGTTCTTC. This encodes CASSVALGNNEQFF. The V and J genes are TRBV9 and TRBJ2-1; D gene ambiguous. The CDR3 spans 14 residues. The germline V and J ends were trimmed by 2 bases and 5 bases, with 11 bases remaining between them. Looked up from germline, CDR1 is SGDLS and CDR2 is YYNGEE.

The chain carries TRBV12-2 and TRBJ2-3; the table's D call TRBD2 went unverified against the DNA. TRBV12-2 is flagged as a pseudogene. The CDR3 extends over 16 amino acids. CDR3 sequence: CASRPRGAGGTDTQYF. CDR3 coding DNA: TGTGCAAGTCGCCCCAGAGGGGCGGGGGGGACAGATACGCAGTATTTT.

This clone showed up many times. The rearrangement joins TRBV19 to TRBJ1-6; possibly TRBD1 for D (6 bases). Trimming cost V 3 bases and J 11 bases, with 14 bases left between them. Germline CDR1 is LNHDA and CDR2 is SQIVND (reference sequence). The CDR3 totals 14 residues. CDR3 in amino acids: CASSIVPDRPPLHF. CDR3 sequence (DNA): TGTGCCAGTAGTATCGTGCCCGACAGGCCACCCCTCCACTTT. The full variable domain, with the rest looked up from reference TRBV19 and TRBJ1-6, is DGGITQSPKYLFRKEGQNVTLSCEQNLNHDAMYWYRQDPGQGLRLIYYSQIVNDFQKGDIAEGYSVSREKKESFPLTVTSAQKNPTAFYLCASSIVPDRPPLHFGNGTRLTVT.

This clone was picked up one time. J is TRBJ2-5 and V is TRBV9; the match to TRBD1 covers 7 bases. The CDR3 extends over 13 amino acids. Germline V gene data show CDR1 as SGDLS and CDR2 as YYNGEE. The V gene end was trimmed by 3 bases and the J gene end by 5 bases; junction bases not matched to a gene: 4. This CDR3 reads CASSAGTVETQYF. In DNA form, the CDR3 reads TGTGCCAGCAGCGCAGGGACAGTCGAGACCCAGTACTTC. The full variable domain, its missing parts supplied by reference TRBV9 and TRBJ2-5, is DSGVTQTPKHLITATGQRVTLRCSPRSGDLSVYWYQQSLDQGLQFLIQYYNGEERAKGNILERFSAQQFPDLHSELNLSSLELGDSALYFCASSAGTVETQYFGPGTRLLVL.

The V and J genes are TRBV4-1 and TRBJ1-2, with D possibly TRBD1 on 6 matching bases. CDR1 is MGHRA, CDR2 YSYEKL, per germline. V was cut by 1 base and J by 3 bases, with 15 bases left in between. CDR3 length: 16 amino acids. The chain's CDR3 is CASSQVGVAGDYGYTF. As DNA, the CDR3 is TGCGCCAGCAGCCAAGTCGGGGTGGCAGGGGACTATGGCTACACCTTC.

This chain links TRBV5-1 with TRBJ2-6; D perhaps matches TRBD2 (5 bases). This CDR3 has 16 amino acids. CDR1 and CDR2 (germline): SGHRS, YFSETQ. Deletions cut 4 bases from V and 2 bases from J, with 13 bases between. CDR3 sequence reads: CASSRLRVAGANVLTF. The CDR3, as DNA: TGCGCCAGCAGCCGCTTGAGGGTGGCTGGGGCCAACGTCCTGACTTTC.

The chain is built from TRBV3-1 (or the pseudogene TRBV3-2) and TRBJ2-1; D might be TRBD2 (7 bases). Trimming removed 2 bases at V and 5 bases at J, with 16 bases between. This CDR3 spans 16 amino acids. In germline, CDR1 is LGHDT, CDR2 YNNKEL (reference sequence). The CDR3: CASSQSGGGPHNEQFF. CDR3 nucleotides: TGTGCCAGCAGCCAATCTGGGGGGGGGCCCCACAATGAGCAGTTCTTC.

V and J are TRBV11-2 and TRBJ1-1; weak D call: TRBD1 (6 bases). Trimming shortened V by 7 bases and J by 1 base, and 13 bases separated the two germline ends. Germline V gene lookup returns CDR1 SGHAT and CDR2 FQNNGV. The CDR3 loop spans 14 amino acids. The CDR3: CASIHRAENTEAFF. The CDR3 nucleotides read TGTGCCAGCATCCACAGGGCCGAGAACACTGAAGCTTTCTTT. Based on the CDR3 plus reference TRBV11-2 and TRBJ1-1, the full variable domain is EAGVAQSPRYKIIEKRQSVAFWCNPISGHATLYWYQQILGQGPKLLIQFQNNGVVDDSQLPKDRFSAERLKGVDSTLKIQPAKLEDSAVYLCASIHRAENTEAFFGQGTRLTVV.

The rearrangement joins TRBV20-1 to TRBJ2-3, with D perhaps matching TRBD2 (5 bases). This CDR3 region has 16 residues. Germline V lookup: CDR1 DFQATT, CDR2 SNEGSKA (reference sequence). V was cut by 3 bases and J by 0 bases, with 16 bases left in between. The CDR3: CSASDHGLTSTDTQYF. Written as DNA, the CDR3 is TGCAGTGCTAGTGATCACGGACTTACTAGCACAGATACGCAGTATTTT.

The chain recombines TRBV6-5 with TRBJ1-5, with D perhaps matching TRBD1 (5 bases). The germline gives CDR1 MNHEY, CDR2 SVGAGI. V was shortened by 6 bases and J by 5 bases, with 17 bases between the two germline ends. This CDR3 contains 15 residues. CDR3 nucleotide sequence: TGTGCCAGCAGATTGACCTCCGGGGGTCATCAGCCCCAGCATTTT. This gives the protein CASRLTSGGHQPQHF.